These 29 T cell receptor beta chains were all obtained from the same sample, sequenced in a study of neurological immune-mediated disorders. TCRdb reanalysed the 5' RACE reads using MiXCR and keeps one entry per CDR3 protein. Here the sample spans roughly 41,000 distinct CDR3 sequences, over 8.5% being singletons. Time point noted: technical triplicate 1. What was sequenced was PBMCs. All receptors derive from a man aged 60-69 years with HTLV-1-associated myelopathy (HAM/TSP).

This clonotype was counted at least ten times. CDR3 sequence: CASSPRTGRNTEAFF. The DNA for the CDR3 is TGTGCCAGCAGTCCGCGGACAGGGCGGAACACTGAAGCTTTCTTT. The rearrangement uses TRBV12-3 or TRBV12-4 and TRBJ1-1; 8 bases line up with TRBD1. The CDR3 totals 15 residues. The V gene end was trimmed by 5 bases and the J gene end by 1 base; junction bases not matched to a gene: 6.

The sample holds many counts of this clonotype. The chain is built from TRBV24-1 and TRBJ1-1; D perhaps matches TRBD1 (6 bases). The germline V and J ends were trimmed by 4 bases and 7 bases, with 15 bases remaining between them. Germline V gene sequence: CDR1 KGHDR, CDR2 SFDVKD. The CDR3 contains 14 residues. CDR3 nucleotides: TGTGCCACCAGTGACACTCGACAGGAGGGTGAAGCTTTCTTT. Its protein is CATSDTRQEGEAFF.

This clonotype was picked up a small number of times. The chain carries TRBV10-1 and TRBJ1-1, with 11 bases aligning to TRBD1. J lost 14 bases, V lost 7 bases, and 21 bases had no gene match. This CDR3 region has 16 residues. Germline CDR1 WNHNN, CDR2 SYGVQD (reference sequence). Written as DNA, the CDR3 is TGCGCCAGCATTTCCAGGACAGGGGGCGCCGAACAGGAGCGGTTCTTT. This sequence encodes CASISRTGGAEQERFF.

A remark on this clonotype: A much more abundant neighbour one base away suggests this may be a read error. The V and J genes are TRBV27 and TRBJ2-1; TRBD2 might be the D (5 bases). Per germline, CDR1 MNHEY and CDR2 SMNVEV (reference sequence). This CDR3 is 15 amino acids long. CDR3 sequence reads: CASSLDGNSYIEQFF. CDR3 sequence (DNA): TGTGCCAGCAGTTTAGACGGGAACTCCTACATTGAGCAGTTCTTC.

This clonotype was counted many times. As DNA, the CDR3 is TGTGCCAGCAGGCCACTAGCAGGAGGGTACAATGAGCAGTTCTTC. It is translated as CASRPLAGGYNEQFF. V and J are TRBV12-3 or TRBV12-4 and TRBJ2-1, with D possibly being TRBD2 (6 bases). This CDR3 is 15 amino acids long. V lost 6 bases to trimming and J lost 4 bases, with 16 bases between them.

This clonotype was detected many times. The chain has TRBV15 and TRBJ2-7; 7 positions match TRBD1. V trimming: 0 bases; J trimming: 2 bases; junction bases outside the gene matches: 4. The CDR3 extends over 15 amino acids. Germline CDR1 is LNHNV and CDR2 is YYDKDF (reference sequence). CDR3 region: CATSREYGTAYEQYF. CDR3 bases: TGTGCCACCAGCAGAGAATATGGGACAGCCTACGAGCAGTACTTC.

In this sample, this clonotype turned up once. The V gene is TRBV15, the J gene TRBJ2-7; no clear D gene. CDR1 and CDR2 (germline): LNHNV, YYDKDF (reference sequence). Trimming took 6 bases from V and 0 from J, leaving 21 bases between them. The CDR3 contains 17 residues. DNA of the CDR3: TGTGCCACCAGTATAGATTATTCGGAATTCGACTCCTACGAGCAGTACTTC. This sequence encodes CATSIDYSEFDSYEQYF.

This clonotype appeared many times. This chain connects TRBV27 to TRBJ2-3; 10 bases fit TRBD2. Germline V lookup: CDR1 MNHEY, CDR2 SMNVEV (reference sequence). Trimming cost V 3 bases and J 1 base; bases outside gene matches: 16. The CDR3 covers 20 residues. The CDR3 coding sequence is TGTGCCAGCAGTTTTCTACCGATAAATTTAGCGGGAGGACGCACAGATACGCAGTATTTT. Translating it yields CASSFLPINLAGGRTDTQYF.

This clonotype was counted ten times or more. The rearrangement links TRBV20-1 to TRBJ2-3; D unclear. V was trimmed by 4 bases and J by 3 bases, leaving 11 bases between them. This CDR3 spans 13 amino acids. Germline lookup yields CDR1 DFQATT and CDR2 SNEGSKA (reference sequence). CDR3 region: CSATLGLTDTQYF. CDR3 nucleotide sequence: TGCAGTGCTACTCTAGGGTTGACAGATACGCAGTATTTT.

The table lists this clonotype with a count of one. The chain couples TRBV5-1 to TRBJ2-5; 8 nucleotides align to TRBD2. This CDR3 comprises 17 residues. J gave up 5 bases and V 4 bases, and 16 bases lay outside the gene matches. Germline CDR1 reads SGHRS; CDR2 reads YFSETQ. CDR3 coding DNA: TGCGCCAGCAGCACGGCACCCAGCGGGAGAAGTGGCGAGACCCAGTACTTC. Amino acid sequence: CASSTAPSGRSGETQYF. The full variable domain, with the rest looked up from reference TRBV5-1 and TRBJ2-5, is KAGVTQTPRYLIKTRGQQVTLSCSPISGHRSVSWYQQTPGQGLQFLFEYFSETQRNKGNFPGRFSGRQFSNSRSEMNVSTLELGDSALYLCASSTAPSGRSGETQYFGPGTRLLVL.

This clonotype came up many times. The chain combines TRBV11-1 with TRBJ2-2, with 7 bases fitting TRBD1. The germline V gene encodes CDR1 SGHAT and CDR2 FQDESV (reference sequence). There are 17 residues in the CDR3. With V trimmed by 6 bases and J by 3 bases, 13 bases remained unmatched. The CDR3 DNA is TGTGCCAGCAGACCGGGATTTAACAGGGGTCACACCGGGGAGCTGTTTTTT. Amino acid sequence: CASRPGFNRGHTGELFF. Together with reference TRBV11-1 and TRBJ2-2, the CDR3 gives the full variable domain: EAEVAQSPRYKITEKSQAVAFWCDPISGHATLYWYRQILGQGPELLVQFQDESVVDDSQLPKDRFSAERLKGVDSTLKIQPAELGDSAMYLCASRPGFNRGHTGELFFGEGSRLTVL.

The chain has TRBV6-2 or TRBV6-3 and TRBJ2-5; no clear D. Trimming pared 4 bases from V and 4 bases from J, leaving 19 bases between. CDR1 is MNHEY and CDR2 is SVGEGT in the germline V gene. The CDR3 runs 16 residues. This CDR3 is CASSSRGSESGETQYF. DNA of the CDR3: TGTGCCAGCAGTTCCCGCGGCTCAGAGTCAGGAGAGACCCAGTACTTC.

This clonotype showed up many times. The V gene is TRBV15, the J gene TRBJ1-1; D gene uncertain. The CDR3 loop spans 14 amino acids. The germline CDR1 and CDR2 sequences are LNHNV and YYDKDF (reference sequence). Trimming removed 2 bases at V and 1 base at J, with 8 bases between. The CDR3 sequence: CATSRRTENTEAFF. CDR3 sequence (DNA): TGTGCCACCAGCAGAAGGACGGAGAACACTGAAGCTTTCTTT.

At least ten counts were recorded for this clonotype. This sequence joins TRBV7-8 and TRBJ1-5, with TRBD1 identical over 8 bases. Germline V gene sequence: CDR1 SGHVS, CDR2 FQNEAQ. The length of the CDR3 is 18 residues. V was clipped by 5 bases and J by 7 bases; unmatched bases: 19. CDR3 DNA: TGTGCCAGCAGCCTCCTCACAGGTGTGACAGGGGCGTACCAGCCCCAGCATTTT. It translates to CASSLLTGVTGAYQPQHF.

The V call is TRBV10-3, the J call TRBJ2-2; D gene unclear. The CDR3 contains 14 residues. Germline loops: CDR1 ENHRY, CDR2 SYGVKD. The V gene lost 10 bases and the J gene lost 6 bases, with 18 bases spanning the gap. The CDR3 reads CATWIRVPAGELFF. The CDR3 nucleotides read TGTGCCACCTGGATACGAGTACCCGCCGGGGAGCTGTTTTTT.

This rearrangement joins TRBV19 to TRBJ2-7; D uncertain. This CDR3 is built from 14 residues. Germline V gene data show CDR1 as LNHDA and CDR2 as SQIVND (reference sequence). Trimming removed 5 bases from V and 4 bases from J, with 15 bases in between. CDR3 residues: CASSPISATYEQYF. Here the CDR3 DNA reads TGTGCCAGTAGTCCCATCAGCGCCACATACGAGCAGTACTTC.

This clonotype has ten or more counts. The chain combines TRBV29-1 with TRBJ1-1; D gene ambiguous. Trimming took off 7 bases at V and 4 bases at J, with 16 bases between the two ends. The CDR3 consists of 13 residues. The germline V gene encodes CDR1 SQVTM and CDR2 ANQGSEA. For the CDR3, the DNA is TGCAGCGCTTGCGTCGCCGAGGGCACTGAAGCTTTCTTT. It yields the protein CSACVAEGTEAFF. Complete variable domain (other parts from reference TRBV29-1 and TRBJ1-1): SAVISQKPSRDICQRGTSLTIQCQVDSQVTMMFWYRQQPGQSLTLIATANQGSEATYESGFVIDKFPISRPNLTFSTLTVSNMSPEDSSIYLCSACVAEGTEAFFGQGTRLTVV.

This clonotype was detected ten times or more. J is TRBJ2-1 and V is TRBV29-1, with TRBD1 matching 8 bases. The CDR3 consists of 15 residues. V dropped 7 bases and J dropped 7; count of bases not matched to a gene: 15. Germline-derived CDR1 and CDR2 are SQVTM and ANQGSEA. The CDR3 nucleotides read TGCAGCGCAACCCCCCAGGGGGCGTTTCGAAATGAGCAGTTCTTC. It yields the protein CSATPQGAFRNEQFF.

This clonotype was detected ten times or more. This chain joins TRBV5-1 and TRBJ2-1, with 9 bases lining up with TRBD1. Trimming at V came to 0 bases and at J to 5 bases, leaving 6 bases not matched to a gene. CDR3 length equals 16 residues. CDR1 and CDR2 from the germline V gene are SGHRS and YFSETQ. The CDR3 bases are TGCGCCAGCAGCTTGGGCGGGACAGGGCTTAACAATGAGCAGTTCTTC. Protein: CASSLGGTGLNNEQFF.

This clonotype has a handful of counts. Given a much more abundant clone one base away, this may be a read error. The chain couples TRBV6-5 to TRBJ1-4; 9 bases align to TRBD1. This CDR3 has 14 residues. Germline trimming cut 6 bases from V and 8 bases from J; bases unmatched to any gene: 7. Germline V lookup: CDR1 MNHEY, CDR2 SVGAGI. This CDR3 is CASSLQGAGEKLFF. The CDR3, as DNA: TGTGCCAGCAGCTTACAGGGGGCAGGGGAAAAACTGTTTTTT.

Many counts were recorded for this clonotype. This chain connects TRBV5-1 to TRBJ2-5; TRBD2 aligns across 8 bases. Germline V gives CDR1 SGHRS, CDR2 YFSETQ. This CDR3 has 16 residues. Trimming at V came to 7 bases and at J to 2 bases, leaving 13 bases not matched to a gene. As DNA, the CDR3 is TGCGCCAGCGGACGCAGTAGCGGGATCGGGCAAGAGACCCAGTACTTC. As protein: CASGRSSGIGQETQYF.

This clonotype was counted at least ten times. CDR3 residues: CASTISGTVLAGPYEQYF. CDR3 nucleotide sequence: TGTGCCAGCACAATTTCCGGGACAGTTTTAGCGGGGCCCTACGAGCAGTACTTC. This chain connects TRBV28 to TRBJ2-7; possibly TRBD2 for D (8 bases). The germline gives CDR1 MDHEN, CDR2 SYDVKM. CDR3 size: 18 residues. The ends were cut back, 7 bases at V and 2 bases at J, with 27 bases in the middle.

At least ten counts were recorded for this clonotype. V usage is TRBV7-8 and J usage is TRBJ1-4; D is uncertain. Germline CDR1 reads SGHVS; CDR2 reads FQNEAQ. This CDR3 contains 13 residues. Trimming removed 1 base from V and 14 bases from J, with 14 bases in between. CDR3 bases: TGTGCCAGCAGCTTAGTAGGCGATTCGGGGCTGTTTTTT. It codes for CASSLVGDSGLFF.

The table lists this clonotype with many counts. The chain joins TRBV28 to TRBJ2-1; no clear D gene. From germline, CDR1 is MDHEN and CDR2 SYDVKM. This CDR3 contains 12 residues. Trimming left V 7 bases short and J 7 bases short, with 11 bases between. CDR3 amino acids: CASKGRMNEQFF. CDR3 bases: TGTGCCAGCAAGGGCCGGATGAATGAGCAGTTCTTC.

This chain links TRBV11-1 with TRBJ2-2, with TRBD1 as a possible D gene (5 bases). Per the germline V gene, CDR1 is SGHAT and CDR2 is FQDESV (reference sequence). The CDR3 loop spans 15 amino acids. V was trimmed by 2 bases and J by 4 bases, leaving 11 bases between them. The CDR3 here is CASSLSGHSTGELFF. CDR3 sequence (DNA): TGTGCCAGCAGCTTATCTGGACATAGCACCGGGGAGCTGTTTTTT.

This sequence joins TRBV20-1 and TRBJ2-5, with TRBD2 matching over 9 bases. Germline assignment: CDR1 DFQATT and CDR2 SNEGSKA (reference sequence). This CDR3 comprises 16 residues. V shed 3 bases, J shed 4 bases, and the junction held 12 bases outside the gene matches. The CDR3 DNA reads as TGCAGTGCTAGTTTGGGTAGCGGGAGATCTGTAGAGACCCAGTACTTC. Its protein product is CSASLGSGRSVETQYF.

This clonotype was seen at least ten times. This chain links TRBV5-1 with TRBJ1-1, with D possibly matching TRBD1 (5 bases). V was shortened by 4 bases and J by 4 bases, with 11 bases between the two germline ends. CDR3 size: 13 residues. Germline V lookup: CDR1 SGHRS, CDR2 YFSETQ. The CDR3 sequence is CASSPRGGTEAFF. In DNA, the CDR3 is TGCGCCAGCAGCCCGAGGGGCGGCACTGAAGCTTTCTTT. Drawing the rest from reference TRBV5-1 and TRBJ1-1, the complete variable domain is KAGVTQTPRYLIKTRGQQVTLSCSPISGHRSVSWYQQTPGQGLQFLFEYFSETQRNKGNFPGRFSGRQFSNSRSEMNVSTLELGDSALYLCASSPRGGTEAFFGQGTRLTVV.

This clonotype was seen at least ten times. V usage is TRBV15 and J usage is TRBJ2-5; possible D gene TRBD2, 6 bases. The CDR3 has 16 amino acids. Trimming pared 0 bases from V and 2 bases from J, leaving 13 bases between. Germline V gives CDR1 LNHNV, CDR2 YYDKDF (reference sequence). The CDR3: CATSRDVSGLQETQYF. CDR3 nucleotides: TGTGCCACCAGCAGAGATGTTAGCGGCCTACAAGAGACCCAGTACTTC.

This clonotype was seen repeatedly, ten times or more. The chain is built from TRBV4-2 and TRBJ2-2; D is possibly TRBD2 (6 bases). Per germline, CDR1 LGHNA and CDR2 YNFKEQ. Trimming shortened V by 1 base and J by 0 bases, and 12 bases separated the two germline ends. The CDR3 extends over 17 amino acids. The CDR3, as DNA: TGTGCCAGCAGCCAAGTATCCGGGAGAACGAACACCGGGGAGCTGTTTTTT. It encodes CASSQVSGRTNTGELFF.